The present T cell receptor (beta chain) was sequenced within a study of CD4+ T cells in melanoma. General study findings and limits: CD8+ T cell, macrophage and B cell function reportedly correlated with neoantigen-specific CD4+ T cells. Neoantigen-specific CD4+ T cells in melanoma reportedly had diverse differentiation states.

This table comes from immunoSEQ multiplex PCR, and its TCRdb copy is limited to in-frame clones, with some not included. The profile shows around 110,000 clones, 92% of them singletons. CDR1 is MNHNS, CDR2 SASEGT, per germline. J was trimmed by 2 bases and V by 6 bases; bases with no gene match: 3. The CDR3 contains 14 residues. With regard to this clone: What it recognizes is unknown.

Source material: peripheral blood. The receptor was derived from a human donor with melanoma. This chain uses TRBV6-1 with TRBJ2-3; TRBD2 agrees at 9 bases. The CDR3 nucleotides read TGTGCCAGCAGGCGGGGGGGCCTCACAGATACGCAGTATTTT. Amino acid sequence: CASRRGGLTDTQYF.